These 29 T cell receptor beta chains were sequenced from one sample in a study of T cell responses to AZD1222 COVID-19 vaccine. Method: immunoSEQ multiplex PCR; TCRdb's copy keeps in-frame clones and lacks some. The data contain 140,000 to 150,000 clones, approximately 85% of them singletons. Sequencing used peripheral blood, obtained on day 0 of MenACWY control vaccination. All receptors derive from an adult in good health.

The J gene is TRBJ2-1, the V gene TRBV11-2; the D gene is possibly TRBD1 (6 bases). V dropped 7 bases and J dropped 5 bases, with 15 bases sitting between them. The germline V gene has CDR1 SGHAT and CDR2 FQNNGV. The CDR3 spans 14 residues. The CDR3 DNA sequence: TGTGCCAGCAAAGCGAACAGGGTGAACAATGAGCAGTTCTTC. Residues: CASKANRVNNEQFF.

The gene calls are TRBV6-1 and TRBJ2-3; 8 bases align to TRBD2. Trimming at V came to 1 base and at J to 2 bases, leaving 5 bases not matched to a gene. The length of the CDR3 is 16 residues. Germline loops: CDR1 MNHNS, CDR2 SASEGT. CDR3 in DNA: TGTGCCAGCAGTGAAGTAGCGGGGATCTACACAGATACGCAGTATTTT. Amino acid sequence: CASSEVAGIYTDTQYF.

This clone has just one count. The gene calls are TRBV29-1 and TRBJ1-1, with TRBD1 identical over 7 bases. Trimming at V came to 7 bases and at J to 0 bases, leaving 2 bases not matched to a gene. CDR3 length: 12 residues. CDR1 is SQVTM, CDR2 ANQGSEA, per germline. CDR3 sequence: CSGGQMNTEAFF. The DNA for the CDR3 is TGCAGCGGGGGACAGATGAACACTGAAGCTTTCTTT.

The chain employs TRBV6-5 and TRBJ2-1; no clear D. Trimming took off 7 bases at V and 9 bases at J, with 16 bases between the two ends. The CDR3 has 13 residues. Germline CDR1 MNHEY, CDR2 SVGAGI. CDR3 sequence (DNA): TGTGCCAGCAACCCAACAGCCCGCGGTGAGCAGTTCTTC. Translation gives CASNPTARGEQFF.

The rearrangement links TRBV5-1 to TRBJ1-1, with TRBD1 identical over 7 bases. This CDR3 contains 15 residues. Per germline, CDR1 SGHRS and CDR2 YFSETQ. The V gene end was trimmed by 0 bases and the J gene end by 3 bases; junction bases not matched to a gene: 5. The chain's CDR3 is CASSLVQGLDTEAFF. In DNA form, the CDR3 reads TGCGCCAGCAGCTTGGTACAGGGGTTGGACACTGAAGCTTTCTTT.

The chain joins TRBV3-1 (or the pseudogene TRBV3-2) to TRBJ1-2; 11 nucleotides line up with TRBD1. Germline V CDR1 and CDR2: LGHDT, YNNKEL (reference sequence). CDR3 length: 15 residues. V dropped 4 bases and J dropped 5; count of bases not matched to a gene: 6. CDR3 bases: TGTGCCAGCAGCCTCGGACAGGGGGCGCGTTATGGCTACACCTTC. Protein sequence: CASSLGQGARYGYTF.

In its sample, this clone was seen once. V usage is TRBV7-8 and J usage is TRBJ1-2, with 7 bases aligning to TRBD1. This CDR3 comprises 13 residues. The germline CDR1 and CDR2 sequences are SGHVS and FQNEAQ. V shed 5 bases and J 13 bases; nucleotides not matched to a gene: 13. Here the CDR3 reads CASSPASFRGITF. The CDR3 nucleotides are TGTGCCAGCAGCCCAGCATCGTTCAGGGGGATCACCTTC.

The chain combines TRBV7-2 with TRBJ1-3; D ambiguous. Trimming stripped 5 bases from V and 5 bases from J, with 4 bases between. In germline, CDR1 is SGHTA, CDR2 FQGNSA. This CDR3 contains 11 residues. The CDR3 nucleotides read TGTGCCAGCAGCCTTCGAAACACCATATATTTT. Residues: CASSLRNTIYF.

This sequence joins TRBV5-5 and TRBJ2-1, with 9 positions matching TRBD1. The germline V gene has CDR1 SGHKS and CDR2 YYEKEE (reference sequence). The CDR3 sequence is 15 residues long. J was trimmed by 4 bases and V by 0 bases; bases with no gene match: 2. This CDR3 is CASSLGGTGYNEQFF. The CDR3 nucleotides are TGTGCCAGCAGCTTGGGTGGGACAGGGTACAATGAGCAGTTCTTC.

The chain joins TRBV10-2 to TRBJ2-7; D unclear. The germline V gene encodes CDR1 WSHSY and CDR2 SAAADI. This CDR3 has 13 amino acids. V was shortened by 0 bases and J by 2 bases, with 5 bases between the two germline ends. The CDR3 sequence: CASSESGAYEQYV. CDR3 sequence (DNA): TGCGCCAGCAGTGAGTCTGGAGCCTACGAGCAGTACGTC.

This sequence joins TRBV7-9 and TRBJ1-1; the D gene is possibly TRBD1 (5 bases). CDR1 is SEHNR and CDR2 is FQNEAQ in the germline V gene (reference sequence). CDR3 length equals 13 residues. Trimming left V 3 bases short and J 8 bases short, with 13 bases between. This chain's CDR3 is CASSLTETLEAFF. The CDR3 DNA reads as TGTGCCAGCAGCTTGACAGAAACTTTAGAAGCTTTCTTT.

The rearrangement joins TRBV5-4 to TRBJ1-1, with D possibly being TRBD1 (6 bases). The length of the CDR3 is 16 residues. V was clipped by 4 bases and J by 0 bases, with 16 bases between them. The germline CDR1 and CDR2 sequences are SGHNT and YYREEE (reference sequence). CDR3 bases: TGTGCCAGCAGCGCTGCGCGGGACACCATGAACACTGAAGCTTTCTTT. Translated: CASSAARDTMNTEAFF.

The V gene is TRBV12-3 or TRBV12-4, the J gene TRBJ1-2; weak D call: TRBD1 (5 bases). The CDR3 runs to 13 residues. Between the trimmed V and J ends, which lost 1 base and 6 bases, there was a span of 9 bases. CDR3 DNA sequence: TGTGCCAGCAGTTTAGGTCAGGGCCATGGCTACACCTTC. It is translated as CASSLGQGHGYTF.

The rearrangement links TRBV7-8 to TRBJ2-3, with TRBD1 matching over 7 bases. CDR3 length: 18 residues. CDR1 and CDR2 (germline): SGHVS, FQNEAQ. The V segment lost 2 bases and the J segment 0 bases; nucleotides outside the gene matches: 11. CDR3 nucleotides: TGTGCCAGCAGCTTATATATTGGGACAGTCCAGAGCACAGATACGCAGTATTTT. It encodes CASSLYIGTVQSTDTQYF.

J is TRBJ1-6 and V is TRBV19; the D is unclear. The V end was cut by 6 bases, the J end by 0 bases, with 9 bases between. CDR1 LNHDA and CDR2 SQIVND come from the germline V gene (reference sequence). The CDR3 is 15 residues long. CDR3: CASRLRSSYNSPLHF. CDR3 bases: TGTGCCAGTAGACTGAGGAGCTCCTATAATTCACCCCTCCACTTT.

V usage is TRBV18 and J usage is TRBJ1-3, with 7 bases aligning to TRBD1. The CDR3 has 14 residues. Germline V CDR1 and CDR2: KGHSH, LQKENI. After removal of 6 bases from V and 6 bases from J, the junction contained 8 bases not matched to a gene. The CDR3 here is CASSPGTAENTIYF. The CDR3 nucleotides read TGTGCCAGCTCCCCCGGGACAGCCGAAAACACCATATATTTT.

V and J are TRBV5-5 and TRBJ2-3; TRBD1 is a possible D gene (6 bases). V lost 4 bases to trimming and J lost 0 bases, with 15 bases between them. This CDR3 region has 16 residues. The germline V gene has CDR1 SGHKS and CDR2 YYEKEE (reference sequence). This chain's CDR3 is CASSRRVRGSTDTQYF. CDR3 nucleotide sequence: TGTGCCAGCAGCCGACGGGTCAGGGGAAGCACAGATACGCAGTATTTT. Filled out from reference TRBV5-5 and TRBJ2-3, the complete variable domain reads DAGVTQSPTHLIKTRGQQVTLRCSPISGHKSVSWYQQVLGQGPQFIFQYYEKEERGRGNFPDRFSARQFPNYSSELNVNALLLGDSALYLCASSRRVRGSTDTQYFGPGTRLTVL.

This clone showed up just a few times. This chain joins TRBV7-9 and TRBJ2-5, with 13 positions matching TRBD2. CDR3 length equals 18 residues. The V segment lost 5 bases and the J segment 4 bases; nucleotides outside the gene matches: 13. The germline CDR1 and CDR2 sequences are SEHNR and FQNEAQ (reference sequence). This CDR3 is CASSLRLAGGPLRETQYF. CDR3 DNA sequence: TGTGCCAGCAGCCTCCGACTAGCGGGGGGCCCTCTTCGAGAGACCCAGTACTTC.

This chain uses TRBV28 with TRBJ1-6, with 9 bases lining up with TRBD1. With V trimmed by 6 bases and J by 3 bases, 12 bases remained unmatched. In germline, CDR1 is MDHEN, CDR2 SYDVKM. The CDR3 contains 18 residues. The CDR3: CASSTTRTGAFYNSPLHF. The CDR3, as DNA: TGTGCCAGCAGCACGACCCGGACAGGGGCTTTCTATAATTCACCCCTCCACTTT.

The CDR3, as DNA: TGTGCCAGCAGCCGTACTAGCGGGGGAACAGATACGCAGTATTTT. It is translated as CASSRTSGGTDTQYF. This rearrangement joins TRBV7-3 to TRBJ2-3, with 11 bases matching TRBD2. The trim removed 5 bases at V and 3 bases at J, leaving 4 bases unmatched. From germline, CDR1 is SGHTA and CDR2 FQGTGA. There are 15 residues in the CDR3.

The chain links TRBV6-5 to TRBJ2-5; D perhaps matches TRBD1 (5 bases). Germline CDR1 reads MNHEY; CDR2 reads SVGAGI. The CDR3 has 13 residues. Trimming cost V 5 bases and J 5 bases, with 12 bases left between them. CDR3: CASSLQGRETQYF. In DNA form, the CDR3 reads TGTGCCAGCAGTCTCCAGGGCCGGGAGACCCAGTACTTC.

CDR3 amino acids: CASSQRWGGFADTQYF. CDR3 DNA: TGTGCCAGCAGCCAACGTTGGGGGGGCTTCGCAGATACGCAGTATTTT. The chain recombines TRBV3-1 (or the pseudogene TRBV3-2) with TRBJ2-3; tentatively, D is TRBD2 (7 bases). The CDR3 is made up of 16 amino acids. Trimming took 2 bases from V and 4 from J, leaving 16 bases between them. CDR1 is LGHDT and CDR2 is YNNKEL in the germline V gene (reference sequence).

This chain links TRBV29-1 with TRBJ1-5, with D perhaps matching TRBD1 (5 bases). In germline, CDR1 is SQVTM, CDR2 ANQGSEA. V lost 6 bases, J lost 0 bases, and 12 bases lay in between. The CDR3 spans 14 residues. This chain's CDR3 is CSVGGRNSNQPQHF. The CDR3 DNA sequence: TGCAGCGTCGGGGGACGGAATAGCAATCAGCCCCAGCATTTT.

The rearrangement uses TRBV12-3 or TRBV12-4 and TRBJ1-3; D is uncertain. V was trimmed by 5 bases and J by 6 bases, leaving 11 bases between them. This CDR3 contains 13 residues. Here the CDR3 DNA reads TGTGCCAGCAGTCCCTCCACCGTAAACACCATATATTTT. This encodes CASSPSTVNTIYF.

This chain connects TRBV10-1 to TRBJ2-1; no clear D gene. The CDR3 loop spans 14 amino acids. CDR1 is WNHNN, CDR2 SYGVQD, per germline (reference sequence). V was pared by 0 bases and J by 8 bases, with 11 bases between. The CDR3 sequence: CASSESLWVDEQFF. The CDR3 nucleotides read TGCGCCAGCAGTGAGTCTTTGTGGGTCGATGAGCAGTTCTTC.

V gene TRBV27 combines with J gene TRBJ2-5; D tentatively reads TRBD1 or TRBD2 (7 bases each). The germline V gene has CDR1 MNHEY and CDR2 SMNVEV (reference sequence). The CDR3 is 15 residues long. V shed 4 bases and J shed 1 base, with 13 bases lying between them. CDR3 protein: CASSSRGGSQETQYF. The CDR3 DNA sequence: TGTGCCAGCAGTTCCAGGGGGGGATCCCAAGAGACCCAGTACTTC.

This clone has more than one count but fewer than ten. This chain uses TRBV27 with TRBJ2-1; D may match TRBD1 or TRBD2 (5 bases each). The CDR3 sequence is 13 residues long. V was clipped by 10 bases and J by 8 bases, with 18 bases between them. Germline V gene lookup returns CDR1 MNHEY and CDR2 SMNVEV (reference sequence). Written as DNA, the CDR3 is TGTGCCACGCATCCATCCGGGACCGATGAGCAGTTCTTC. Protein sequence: CATHPSGTDEQFF.

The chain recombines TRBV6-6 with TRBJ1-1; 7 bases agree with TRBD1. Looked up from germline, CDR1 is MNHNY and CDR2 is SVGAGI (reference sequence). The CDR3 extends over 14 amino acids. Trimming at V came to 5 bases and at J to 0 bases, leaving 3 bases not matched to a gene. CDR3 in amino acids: CASSLRGLNTEAFF. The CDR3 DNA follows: TGTGCCAGCAGTCTCAGGGGGTTGAACACTGAAGCTTTCTTT.

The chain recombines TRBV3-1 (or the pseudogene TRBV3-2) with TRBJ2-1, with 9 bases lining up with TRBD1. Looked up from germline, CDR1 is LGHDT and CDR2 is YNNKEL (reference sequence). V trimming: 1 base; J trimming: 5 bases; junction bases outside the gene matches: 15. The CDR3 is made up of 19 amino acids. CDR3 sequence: CASSQGDRGVWTGHNEQFF. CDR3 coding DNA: TGTGCCAGCAGCCAAGGTGACAGGGGGGTTTGGACTGGTCACAATGAGCAGTTCTTC.